This entry lists 6 T cell receptor beta chains sequenced from one sample in a study of OX40 agonist ivuxolimab in advanced cancers. Repertoires were generated with immunoSEQ multiplex PCR, while TCRdb's copy carries only in-frame clones and drops some. Of about 32,000 clones in the sample, 75% to 85% were seen once. Sequenced here: CD4+ or CD8+ T cells sorted from blood, sampled in a trial of the OX40 agonist ivuxolimab. The receptors come from an adult with an advanced solid tumor such as melanoma, head and neck, liver or kidney cancer.

This clone was counted once. The CDR3 coding sequence is TGTGCCAGCAGCATGGGAGGTTCAGATACGCAGTATTTT. Residues: CASSMGGSDTQYF. The V call is TRBV11-3, the J call TRBJ2-3, with a tentative D call TRBD2 (6 bases). The CDR3 length is 13 residues. Germline assignment: CDR1 SGHNT and CDR2 YENEEA. Trimming shortened V by 5 bases and J by 4 bases, and 10 bases separated the two germline ends.

This clone occurred once. The V and J genes are TRBV2 and TRBJ1-4, with no clear D. Per germline, CDR1 SNHLY and CDR2 FYNNEI. The CDR3 consists of 14 residues. V lost 2 bases to trimming and J lost 6 bases, with 10 bases between them. The CDR3 is CASSEQNTDEKLFF. The CDR3 nucleotides read TGTGCCAGCAGTGAACAGAACACCGATGAAAAACTGTTTTTT.

This clone came up once. The J gene is TRBJ1-1, the V gene TRBV7-9; D gene unclear. The CDR3 totals 16 residues. Trimming left V 2 bases short and J 5 bases short, with 18 bases between. Germline V gene lookup returns CDR1 SEHNR and CDR2 FQNEAQ (reference sequence). Here the CDR3 DNA reads TGTGCCAGCAGCTTAACCCAACTGAGGAGTGCGACTGAAGCTTTCTTT. Translated, it gives CASSLTQLRSATEAFF.

This clone was counted a single time. J is TRBJ1-2 and V is TRBV6-5, with 9 bases identical to TRBD1. The germline V gene has CDR1 MNHEY and CDR2 SVGAGI. This CDR3 has 15 amino acids. V trimming: 1 base; J trimming: 7 bases; junction bases outside the gene matches: 7. This CDR3 is CASSYYTGGAGGYTF. In nucleotides, the CDR3 is TGTGCCAGCAGTTACTATACAGGGGGCGCAGGTGGCTACACCTTC.

The rearrangement joins TRBV23-1 to TRBJ1-6, with D perhaps matching TRBD1 (5 bases). TRBV23-1 is an open reading frame, and its role is uncertain. Trimming removed 3 bases from V and 5 bases from J, with 17 bases in between. The CDR3 is 17 amino acids. CDR3: CASSQWGRSQNNSPLHF. The CDR3 DNA reads TGCGCCAGCAGTCAGTGGGGCAGGTCTCAGAATAATTCACCCCTCCACTTT.

The chain employs TRBV5-1 and TRBJ1-1; the D is unclear. Germline assignment: CDR1 SGHRS and CDR2 YFSETQ. The CDR3 runs to 14 residues. V dropped 2 bases and J dropped 1 base, with 9 bases sitting between them. CDR3 sequence reads: CASSFDGWNTEAFF. CDR3 nucleotide sequence: TGCGCCAGCAGCTTTGACGGATGGAACACTGAAGCTTTCTTT.